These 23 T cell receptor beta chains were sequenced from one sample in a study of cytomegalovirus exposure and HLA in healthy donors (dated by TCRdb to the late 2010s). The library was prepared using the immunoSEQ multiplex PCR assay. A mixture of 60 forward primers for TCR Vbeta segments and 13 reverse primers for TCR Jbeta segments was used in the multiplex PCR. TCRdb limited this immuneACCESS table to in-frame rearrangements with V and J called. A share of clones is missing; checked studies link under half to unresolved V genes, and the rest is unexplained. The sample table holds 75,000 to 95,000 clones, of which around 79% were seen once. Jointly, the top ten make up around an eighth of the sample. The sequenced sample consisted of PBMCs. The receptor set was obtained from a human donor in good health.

In DNA form, the CDR3 reads TGTGCCAGCAGCCAATCCCTAGCGGGCTCCTACGAGCAGTACTTC. This translates into CASSQSLAGSYEQYF. This chain joins TRBV4-2 and TRBJ2-7, with 8 bases matching TRBD2. V lost 2 bases to trimming and J lost 0 bases; unmatched junction nucleotides: 3. CDR3 length: 15 amino acids. Germline loops: CDR1 LGHNA, CDR2 YNFKEQ.

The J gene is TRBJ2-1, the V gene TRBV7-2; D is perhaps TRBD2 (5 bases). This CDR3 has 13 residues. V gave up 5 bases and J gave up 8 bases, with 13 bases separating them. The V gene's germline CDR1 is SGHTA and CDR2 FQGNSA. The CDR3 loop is CASSPGVGYEQFF. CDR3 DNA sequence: TGTGCCAGCAGCCCCGGGGTGGGATATGAGCAGTTCTTC.

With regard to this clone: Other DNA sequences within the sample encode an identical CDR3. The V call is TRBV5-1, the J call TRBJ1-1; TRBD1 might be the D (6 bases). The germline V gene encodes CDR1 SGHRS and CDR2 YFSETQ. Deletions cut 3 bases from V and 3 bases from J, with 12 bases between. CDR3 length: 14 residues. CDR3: CASSSQGRDTEAFF. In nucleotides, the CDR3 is TGCGCCAGCAGCTCGCAGGGGAGGGACACTGAAGCTTTCTTT.

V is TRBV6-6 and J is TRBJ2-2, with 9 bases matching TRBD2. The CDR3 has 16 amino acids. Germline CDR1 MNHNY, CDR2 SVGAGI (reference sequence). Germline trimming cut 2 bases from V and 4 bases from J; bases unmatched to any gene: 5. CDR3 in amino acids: CASSYVAGGPTGELFF. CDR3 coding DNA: TGTGCCAGCAGTTACGTGGCGGGGGGGCCCACCGGGGAGCTGTTTTTT.

CDR3 nucleotide sequence: TGTGCCAGCAGTTACGACGGGGGGGTCACTGAAGCTTTCTTT. Translated, it gives CASSYDGGVTEAFF. The chain links TRBV6-6 to TRBJ1-1; possible D gene TRBD1, 5 bases. V lost 2 bases to trimming and J lost 4 bases, with 11 bases between them. This CDR3 is built from 14 residues. Germline V gene lookup returns CDR1 MNHNY and CDR2 SVGAGI (reference sequence).

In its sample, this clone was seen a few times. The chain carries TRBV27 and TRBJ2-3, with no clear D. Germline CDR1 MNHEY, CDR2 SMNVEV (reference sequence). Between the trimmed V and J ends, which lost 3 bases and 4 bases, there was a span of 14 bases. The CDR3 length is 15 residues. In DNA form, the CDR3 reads TGTGCCAGCAGTTTCGGGTGGTCCGATGCAGATACGCAGTATTTT. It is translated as CASSFGWSDADTQYF.

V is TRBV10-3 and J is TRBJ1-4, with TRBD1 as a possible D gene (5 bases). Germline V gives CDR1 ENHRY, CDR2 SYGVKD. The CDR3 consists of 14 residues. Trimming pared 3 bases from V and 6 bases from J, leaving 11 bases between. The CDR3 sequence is CAISDWQGYEKLFF. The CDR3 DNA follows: TGTGCCATCAGTGATTGGCAGGGCTATGAAAAACTGTTTTTT.

CDR3 region: CASSWTEDDYEQYF. The CDR3 nucleotides are TGTGCCAGCAGTTGGACGGAGGATGACTACGAGCAGTACTTC. The V gene is TRBV27, the J gene TRBJ2-7; TRBD2 is a possible D gene (5 bases). Germline loops: CDR1 MNHEY, CDR2 SMNVEV (reference sequence). The CDR3 has 14 amino acids. Trimming shortened V by 4 bases and J by 3 bases, and 13 bases separated the two germline ends.

In nucleotides, the CDR3 is TGTGCCAGCAGTTACGGGGGGACAGGGGGGGACGGCTACACCTTC. It specifies CASSYGGTGGDGYTF. The chain employs TRBV6-5 and TRBJ1-2; 11 nucleotides line up with TRBD1. The CDR3 totals 15 residues. V lost 2 bases and J lost 8; bases outside the gene matches: 7. Per the germline V gene, CDR1 is MNHEY and CDR2 is SVGAGI.

The CDR3 region has the DNA TGCAGCGTTGGGACAGCGAACACCGGGGAGCTGTTTTTT. Its protein product is CSVGTANTGELFF. The chain combines TRBV29-1 with TRBJ2-2; possibly TRBD1 for D (6 bases). The CDR3 extends over 13 amino acids. CDR1 and CDR2 (germline): SQVTM, ANQGSEA. V dropped 4 bases and J dropped 0 bases, with 6 bases sitting between them.

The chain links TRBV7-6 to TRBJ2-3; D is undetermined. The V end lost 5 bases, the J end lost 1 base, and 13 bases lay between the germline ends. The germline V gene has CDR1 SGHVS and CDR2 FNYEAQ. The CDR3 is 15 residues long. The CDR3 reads CASSQNQPGTDTQYF. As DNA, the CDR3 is TGTGCCAGCAGCCAGAACCAACCCGGCACAGATACGCAGTATTTT.

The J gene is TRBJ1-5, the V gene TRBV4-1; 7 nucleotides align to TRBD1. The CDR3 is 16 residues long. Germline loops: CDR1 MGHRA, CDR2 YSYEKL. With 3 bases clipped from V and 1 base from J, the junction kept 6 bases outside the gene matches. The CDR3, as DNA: TGCGCCAGCAGCCAGGAGAAGGGGGCAAGCAATCAGCCCCAGCATTTT. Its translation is CASSQEKGASNQPQHF.

The CDR3 bases are TGTGCCAGCCTCTTAGGGGGGGCTCCAAGAAGCCAGCATTTT. Its protein is CASLLGGAPRSQHF. The chain carries TRBV28 and TRBJ1-5; perhaps TRBD1 as D (6 bases). Trimming removed 8 bases at V and 12 bases at J, with 23 bases between. CDR3 length: 14 amino acids. The germline gives CDR1 MDHEN, CDR2 SYDVKM.

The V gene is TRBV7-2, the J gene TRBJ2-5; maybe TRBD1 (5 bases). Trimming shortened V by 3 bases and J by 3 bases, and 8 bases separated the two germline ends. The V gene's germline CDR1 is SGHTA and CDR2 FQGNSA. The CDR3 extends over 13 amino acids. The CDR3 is CASSFHRKETQYF. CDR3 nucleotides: TGTGCCAGCAGCTTCCACAGGAAAGAGACCCAGTACTTC. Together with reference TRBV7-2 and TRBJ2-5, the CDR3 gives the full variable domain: GAGVSQSPSNKVTEKGKDVELRCDPISGHTALYWYRQSLGQGLEFLIYFQGNSAPDKSGLPSDRFSAERTGGSVSTLTIQRTQQEDSAVYLCASSFHRKETQYFGPGTRLLVL.

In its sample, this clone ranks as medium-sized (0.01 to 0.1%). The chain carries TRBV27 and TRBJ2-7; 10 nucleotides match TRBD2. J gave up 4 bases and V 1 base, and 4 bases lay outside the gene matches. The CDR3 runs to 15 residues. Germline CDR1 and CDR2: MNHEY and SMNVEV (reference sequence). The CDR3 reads CASSLYLAGGYEQYF. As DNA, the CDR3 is TGTGCCAGCAGTTTATACTTAGCGGGGGGATACGAGCAGTACTTC.

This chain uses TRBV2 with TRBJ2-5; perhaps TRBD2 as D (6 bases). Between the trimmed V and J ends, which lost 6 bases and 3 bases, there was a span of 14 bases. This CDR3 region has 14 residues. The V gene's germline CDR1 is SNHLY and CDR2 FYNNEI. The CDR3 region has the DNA TGTGCCAGCAGCCCGGGTCCGGGGGAAGAGACCCAGTACTTC. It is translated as CASSPGPGEETQYF.

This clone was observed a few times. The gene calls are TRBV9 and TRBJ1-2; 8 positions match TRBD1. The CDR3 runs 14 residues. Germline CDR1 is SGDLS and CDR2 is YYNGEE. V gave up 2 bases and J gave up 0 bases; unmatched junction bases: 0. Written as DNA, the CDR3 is TGTGCCAGCAGCGTGGGACAGGCTAACTATGGCTACACCTTC. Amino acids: CASSVGQANYGYTF.

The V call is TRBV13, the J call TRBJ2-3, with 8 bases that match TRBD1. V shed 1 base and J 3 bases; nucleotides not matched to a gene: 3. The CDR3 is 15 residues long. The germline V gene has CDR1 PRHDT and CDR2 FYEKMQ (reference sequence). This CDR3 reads CASSLEHRGTDTQYF. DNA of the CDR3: TGTGCCAGCAGCTTAGAACACAGGGGGACAGATACGCAGTATTTT.

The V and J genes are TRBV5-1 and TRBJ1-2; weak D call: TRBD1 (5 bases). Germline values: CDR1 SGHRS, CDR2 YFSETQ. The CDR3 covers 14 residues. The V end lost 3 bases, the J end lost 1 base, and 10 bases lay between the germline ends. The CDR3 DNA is TGCGCCAGCAGCTCGGGACTGAATAACTATGGCTACACCTTC. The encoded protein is CASSSGLNNYGYTF.

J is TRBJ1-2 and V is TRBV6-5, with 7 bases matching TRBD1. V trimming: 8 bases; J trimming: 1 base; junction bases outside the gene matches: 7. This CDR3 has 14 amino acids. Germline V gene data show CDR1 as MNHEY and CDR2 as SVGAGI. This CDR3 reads CASRQGRGNYGYTF. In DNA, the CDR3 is TGTGCCAGCCGACAGGGCAGGGGTAACTATGGCTACACCTTC.

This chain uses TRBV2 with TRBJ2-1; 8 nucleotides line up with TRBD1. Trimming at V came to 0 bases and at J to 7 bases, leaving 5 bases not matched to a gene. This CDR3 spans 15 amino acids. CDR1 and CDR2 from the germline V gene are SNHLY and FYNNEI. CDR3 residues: CASSEAARGHNEQFF. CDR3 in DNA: TGTGCCAGCAGTGAAGCAGCCAGGGGGCATAATGAGCAGTTCTTC. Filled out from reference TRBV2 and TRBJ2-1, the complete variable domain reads EPEVTQTPSHQVTQMGQEVILRCVPISNHLYFYWYRQILGQKVEFLVSFYNNEISEKSEIFDDQFSVERPDGSNFTLKIRSTKLEDSAMYFCASSEAARGHNEQFFGPGTRLTVL.

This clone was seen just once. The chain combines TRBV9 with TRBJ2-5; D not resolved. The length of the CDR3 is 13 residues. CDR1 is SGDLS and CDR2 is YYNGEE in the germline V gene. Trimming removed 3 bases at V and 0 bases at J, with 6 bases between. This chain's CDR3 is CASSGPYQETQYF. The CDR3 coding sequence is TGTGCCAGCAGCGGGCCATACCAAGAGACCCAGTACTTC. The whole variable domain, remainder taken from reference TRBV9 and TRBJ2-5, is DSGVTQTPKHLITATGQRVTLRCSPRSGDLSVYWYQQSLDQGLQFLIQYYNGEERAKGNILERFSAQQFPDLHSELNLSSLELGDSALYFCASSGPYQETQYFGPGTRLLVL.

The CDR3 here is CASTGHTNYNEQFF. CDR3 DNA sequence: TGTGCCAGTACGGGACACACAAATTACAATGAGCAGTTCTTC. V is TRBV6-5 and J is TRBJ2-1; D may be TRBD1 (6 bases). The V gene lost 9 bases and the J gene lost 4 bases, with 16 bases spanning the gap. The CDR3 contains 14 residues. Germline V gives CDR1 MNHEY, CDR2 SVGAGI.